A selection of T cell receptor beta chains follows, all from one sample in a study of CD8 T cells in ankylosing spondylitis. TCRdb independently ran MiXCR on the 5' RACE reads; one entry per CDR3 protein. The sample has tens of thousands of distinct CDR3 sequences; 11% are singletons. Sample: blood, either unsorted or a sorted T cell fraction (not recorded which). These TCRs come from a male donor with ankylosing spondylitis or in good health (not recorded which). CDR3s include the opening cysteine and the closing phenylalanine or tryptophan. Each record gives: D gene, J gene, clone size, V gene, CDR3 DNA, CDR3 protein. D genes are given only for firm matches. Expanded clones get a size class; other rows say once, few or many, or leave the size out.

TRBD1 | TRBJ2-6 | many | TRBV6-1 | TGTGCCAGCAGCCTTGGGACAGGGGGCTCTGGGGCCAACGTCCTGACTTTC | CASSLGTGGSGANVLTF
- | TRBJ1-2 | many | TRBV5-1 | TGCGCCAGCAGCCCCGACAGTAACTATGGCTACACCTTC | CASSPDSNYGYTF
- | TRBJ1-2 | many | TRBV29-1 | TGCAGCGTTGAAGTATGGCGGGGGGCCTACTATGGCTACACCTTC | CSVEVWRGAYYGYTF
- | TRBJ2-5 | few | TRBV4-1 | TGCGCCAGCAGCCCCCTTGAGGTACAGGTCTTCGAGACCCAGTACTTC | CASSPLEVQVFETQYF
- | TRBJ1-1 | medium-sized | TRBV29-1 | TGCAGCGTTGAAGACGTGGCCCGGAACACTGAAGCTTTCTTT | CSVEDVARNTEAFF
TRBD1 | TRBJ2-3 | many | TRBV5-1 | TGCGCCAGCAGCGCTGCCGGGACAGGGGTGACAGATACGCAGTATTTT | CASSAAGTGVTDTQYF
- | TRBJ2-4 | - | TRBV5-1 | TGCGCCAGCAGCTTGGCGTGGGGAGCATTAGCCAAAAACATTCAGTACTTC | CASSLAWGALAKNIQYF
TRBD1 | TRBJ2-7 | many | TRBV5-1 | TGCGCCAGCAGCTTGCAACCCGGGACAGGAATCGAGCAGTACTTC | CASSLQPGTGIEQYF
- | TRBJ1-3 | few | TRBV5-1 | TGCGCCAGTGCAACCCAATCACCTGCGGGAGGAAACACCATATATTTT | CASATQSPAGGNTIYF
- | TRBJ2-3 | few | TRBV7-6 | TGTGCCAGCAGCTTAAGGTCAGCGTGGGCAGATACGCAGTATTTT | CASSLRSAWADTQYF
- | TRBJ1-5 | few | TRBV3-1 | TGTGCCAGCAGCCAAACCCAGGGAAGCAATCAGCCCCAGCATTTT | CASSQTQGSNQPQHF
TRBD1 | TRBJ2-7 | many | TRBV5-1 | TGCGCCAGCAGCAAGGAGACAGGGGGCAGTTCCTACGAGCAGTACTTC | CASSKETGGSSYEQYF
TRBD1 | TRBJ1-2 | many | TRBV29-1 | TGCAGCTCGGGACAGGGCAATTATGGCTACACCTTC | CSSGQGNYGYTF
TRBD1 | TRBJ1-1 | many | TRBV5-1 | TGCGCCAGCAGCTCCGACAGGGCGAACACTGAAGCTTTCTTT | CASSSDRANTEAFF
TRBD1 | TRBJ1-6 | many | TRBV5-1 | TGCGCCAGCAGCTGGGGACAGGATTTTAATTCACCCCTCCACTTT | CASSWGQDFNSPLHF
TRBD2 | TRBJ2-1 | - | TRBV27 | TGTGTCAGCAGTTTATCTAGCGGGGGGGGCGATGAGCAGTTCTTC | CVSSLSSGGGDEQFF
TRBD1 | TRBJ2-1 | many | TRBV29-1 | TGCAGCGCGGACAGGGTTTGGGGAATCTACAATGAGCAGTTCTTC | CSADRVWGIYNEQFF
- | TRBJ1-4 | - | TRBV28 | TGTGCCAGCGTAGGGACCTGGAATGAAAAACTGTTTTTT | CASVGTWNEKLFF
- | TRBJ2-2 | many | TRBV10-3 | TGTGCCATCAGTCCCGGGCAGGGAAGAGTCACCGGGGAGCTGTTTTTT | CAISPGQGRVTGELFF
- | TRBJ2-5 | many | TRBV12-3/TRBV12-4 | TGTGCCAGCAGTTTCGGGGCGATTCAGGAGACCCAGTACTTC | CASSFGAIQETQYF